A single sample is the source of the 25 T cell receptor beta chains below, sequenced in a study of CD8+ T cells in alopecia areata. RNA was extracted and reverse transcribed into cDNA as the sequencing template. The repertoire was sequenced with immunoSEQ multiplex PCR; TCRdb's copy has only in-frame clones and lacks some. The table has around 180,000 clones, about three fifths seen once. Treatment meaning: oral pan-JAK inhibitor, 5-10 mg twice daily. Sequences were derived from CD4+ T cells sorted from blood, sampled between weeks 47 and 50, from a patient treated with tofacitinib. Every receptor here comes from a human donor with alopecia areata.

This sequence joins TRBV5-1 and TRBJ1-1; 8 bases fit TRBD1. This CDR3 contains 16 residues. Trimming at V came to 5 bases and at J to 0 bases, leaving 9 bases not matched to a gene. The V gene's germline CDR1 is SGHRS and CDR2 YFSETQ. CDR3 sequence reads: CASSFGQGSVNTEAFF. CDR3 DNA sequence: TGCGCCAGCAGTTTCGGACAGGGCAGCGTGAACACTGAAGCTTTCTTT.

The V gene is TRBV7-8, the J gene TRBJ2-7; 12 positions match TRBD2. CDR1 and CDR2 (germline): SGHVS, FQNEAQ. The CDR3 covers 17 residues. The junction had 4 bases not matched to a gene; V was cut back by 1 base and J by 0 bases. CDR3 coding DNA: TGTGCCAGCAGCTTAGTGGCTAGCGGGGGGGCCTCCTACGAGCAGTACTTC. This sequence encodes CASSLVASGGASYEQYF.

The chain employs TRBV19 and TRBJ2-2; no clear D gene. Trimming shortened V by 4 bases and J by 0 bases, and 3 bases separated the two germline ends. Germline lookup yields CDR1 LNHDA and CDR2 SQIVND (reference sequence). The CDR3 is 13 amino acids. DNA of the CDR3: TGTGCCAGTAGTAATCCGAACACCGGGGAGCTGTTTTTT. This encodes CASSNPNTGELFF.

This clone was seen once. The rearrangement uses TRBV29-1 and TRBJ2-1; D perhaps matches TRBD1 (5 bases). CDR1 SQVTM and CDR2 ANQGSEA come from the germline V gene. V was clipped by 1 base and J by 9 bases, with 7 bases between them. The CDR3 has 11 residues. CDR3 residues: CSVEGQGEQFF. CDR3 DNA: TGCAGCGTTGAAGGTCAGGGTGAGCAGTTCTTC.

The chain combines TRBV30 with TRBJ1-1; D uncertain. CDR3 length: 12 residues. Germline CDR1 reads GTSNPN; CDR2 reads SVGIG (reference sequence). V was trimmed by 0 bases and J by 9 bases, leaving 11 bases between them. The CDR3 DNA follows: TGTGCCTGGAGTGTACCGCAGACTAAAGCTTTCTTT. It specifies CAWSVPQTKAFF.

This chain connects TRBV27 to TRBJ2-2, with D perhaps matching TRBD1 (6 bases). V lost 2 bases, J lost 6 bases, and 13 bases lay in between. CDR1 and CDR2 (germline): MNHEY, SMNVEV (reference sequence). The CDR3 spans 15 residues. CDR3 residues: CASSLKARGSGELFF. The CDR3 nucleotides are TGTGCCAGCAGTTTAAAGGCCAGGGGTTCCGGGGAGCTGTTTTTT.

This sequence joins TRBV30 and TRBJ2-3; D is unresolved. CDR1 is GTSNPN and CDR2 is SVGIG in the germline V gene (reference sequence). Trimming left V 2 bases short and J 0 bases short, with 6 bases between. CDR3 length equals 13 residues. Here the CDR3 reads CAWSIGSTDTQYF. The CDR3 DNA reads TGTGCCTGGAGTATTGGGAGCACAGATACGCAGTATTTT.

There are a few counts of this clone. One junction end does not reproduce the germline sequence, and a read error may be involved. The rearrangement links TRBV6-1 to TRBJ2-5; no definite D call. The CDR3 is made up of 14 amino acids. Germline CDR1 MNHNS, CDR2 SASEGT. This CDR3 is CAISEKASQETQYF. For the CDR3, the DNA is TGTGCCATCAGTGAGAAGGCCAGTCAAGAGACCCAGTACTTC.

V gene TRBV30 combines with J gene TRBJ1-5; TRBD1 aligns across 7 bases. The CDR3 runs to 15 residues. J lost 0 bases, V lost 1 base, and 3 bases had no gene match. Germline V gene sequence: CDR1 GTSNPN, CDR2 SVGIG (reference sequence). The CDR3 DNA is TGTGCCTGGAGTGCAGGGACAGTTAGCAATCAGCCCCAGCATTTT. This encodes CAWSAGTVSNQPQHF.

V is TRBV4-1 and J is TRBJ1-1; D may be TRBD1 (5 bases). The CDR3 length is 15 residues. Germline-derived CDR1 and CDR2 are MGHRA and YSYEKL. V lost 5 bases, J lost 3 bases, and 16 bases lay in between. CDR3 DNA sequence: TGCGCCAGCAGCTCTCCGACAGTTCTTGACACTGAAGCTTTCTTT. Its translation is CASSSPTVLDTEAFF.

V is TRBV19 and J is TRBJ2-7; possibly TRBD2 for D (5 bases). Germline V gene data show CDR1 as LNHDA and CDR2 as SQIVND (reference sequence). The length of the CDR3 is 12 residues. V was trimmed by 5 bases and J by 2 bases, leaving 7 bases between them. The CDR3 DNA reads as TGTGCCAGTAGTCCGGGGACCTACGAGCAGTACTTC. It is translated as CASSPGTYEQYF.

This chain links TRBV29-1 with TRBJ1-1; 7 bases are shared with TRBD1. In germline, CDR1 is SQVTM, CDR2 ANQGSEA. V dropped 6 bases and J dropped 1; count of bases not matched to a gene: 5. This CDR3 has 13 residues. In DNA, the CDR3 is TGCAGCGTCCGGGACAGTTCGAACACTGAAGCTTTCTTT. Translation gives CSVRDSSNTEAFF.

The V gene is TRBV25-1, the J gene TRBJ2-7, with TRBD2 matching 10 bases. Germline lookup yields CDR1 MGHDK and CDR2 SYGVNS. V shed 7 bases and J 0 bases; nucleotides not matched to a gene: 3. This CDR3 comprises 14 residues. CDR3 sequence (DNA): TGTGCCAGCATTCCTAGCGGGAGCTCCTACGAGCAGTACTTC. Protein: CASIPSGSSYEQYF.

The chain employs TRBV25-1 and TRBJ1-2; a weak D match, TRBD1 (5 bases). The V gene lost 6 bases and the J gene lost 7 bases, with 18 bases spanning the gap. The CDR3 has 14 residues. Per germline, CDR1 MGHDK and CDR2 SYGVNS. In DNA, the CDR3 is TGTGCCAGCAGGCCCCTAGGGGAGGCTAGTGGCTACACCTTC. Encoded protein: CASRPLGEASGYTF.

The V call is TRBV30, the J call TRBJ1-2; D unclear. There are 11 residues in the CDR3. Germline assignment: CDR1 GTSNPN and CDR2 SVGIG (reference sequence). Trimming left V 2 bases short and J 2 bases short, with 3 bases between. The CDR3 DNA reads as TGTGCCTGGAGTAAAAACTATGGCTACACCTTC. Translating it yields CAWSKNYGYTF.

V usage is TRBV4-3 and J usage is TRBJ2-1, with D possibly being TRBD2 (6 bases). The V and J ends lost 0 bases and 3 bases respectively, with 24 bases between them. The CDR3 has 20 residues. CDR1 and CDR2 from the germline V gene are LGHNA and YSLEER. The CDR3 DNA reads TGCGCCAGCAGCCAAGAACATCTTCCTCGCGGGGAAGCGGGCTACAATGAGCAGTTCTTC. Residues: CASSQEHLPRGEAGYNEQFF.

V usage is TRBV5-1 and J usage is TRBJ2-3, with TRBD2 matching over 12 bases. Germline V gives CDR1 SGHRS, CDR2 YFSETQ. The CDR3 loop spans 21 amino acids. V was clipped by 3 bases and J by 2 bases; unmatched bases: 19. The CDR3 nucleotides read TGCGCCAGCAGCTCCCGCGTTGCTAGCGGGGGGGCCGCGGGACCCACAGATACGCAGTATTTT. Translating gives CASSSRVASGGAAGPTDTQYF.

The chain combines TRBV10-3 with TRBJ2-2; D unclear. Germline V gene sequence: CDR1 ENHRY, CDR2 SYGVKD. The CDR3 has 14 amino acids. V was pared by 3 bases and J by 0 bases, with 5 bases between. This CDR3 is CAISDESNTGELFF. The DNA of the CDR3 is TGTGCCATCAGTGATGAGTCGAACACCGGGGAGCTGTTTTTT.

The chain employs TRBV5-1 and TRBJ2-5, with D tentatively TRBD1 or TRBD2 (7 bases each). With 1 base removed from V and 5 bases from J, the gap between germline ends came to 12 bases. CDR1 SGHRS and CDR2 YFSETQ come from the germline V gene. The CDR3 totals 14 residues. This CDR3 is CASSLTGEGETQYF. CDR3 coding DNA: TGCGCCAGCAGCTTGACAGGGGAGGGGGAGACCCAGTACTTC.

This clone showed up just a few times. The chain joins TRBV7-2 to TRBJ1-6, with D unclear. V gave up 3 bases and J gave up 10 bases, with 10 bases separating them. The length of the CDR3 is 13 residues. Germline V gives CDR1 SGHTA, CDR2 FQGNSA. CDR3 nucleotide sequence: TGTGCCAGCAGCTTCGGGAGAGACTCACCCCTCCACTTT. The encoded protein is CASSFGRDSPLHF.

The chain uses TRBV15 and TRBJ1-2; D is possibly TRBD1 (6 bases). Germline V gives CDR1 LNHNV, CDR2 YYDKDF (reference sequence). The CDR3 covers 15 residues. Trimming pared 5 bases from V and 2 bases from J, leaving 15 bases between. The CDR3 DNA reads as TGTGCCACCAGCCTACCGGGACAATCCAACTATGGCTACACCTTC. It codes for CATSLPGQSNYGYTF.

This clone was seen a few times. The chain's CDR3 is CASSRAGSNFNYGYTF. DNA of the CDR3: TGTGCCAGCAGCCGAGCCGGCAGTAACTTTAACTATGGCTACACCTTC. The rearrangement uses TRBV7-9 and TRBJ1-2; D unclear. The germline CDR1 and CDR2 sequences are SEHNR and FQNEAQ (reference sequence). The CDR3 covers 16 residues. V lost 5 bases and J lost 1, with 17 bases in between. Full variable domain (missing parts from reference TRBV7-9 and TRBJ1-2): DTGVSQNPRHKITKRGQNVTFRCDPISEHNRLYWYRQTLGQGPEFLTYFQNEAQLEKSRLLSDRFSAERPKGSFSTLEIQRTEQGDSAMYLCASSRAGSNFNYGYTFGSGTRLTVV.

The rearrangement joins TRBV7-8 to TRBJ1-1; D is undetermined. The CDR3 length is 14 residues. V lost 1 base and J lost 2, with 8 bases in between. CDR1 is SGHVS, CDR2 FQNEAQ, per germline. The CDR3 nucleotides read TGTGCCAGCAGCTTAGATTCCGTCAACACTGAAGCTTTCTTT. Protein product: CASSLDSVNTEAFF.

The rearrangement links TRBV7-3 to TRBJ2-5, with TRBD1 matching 9 bases. Germline CDR1 reads SGHTA; CDR2 reads FQGTGA. This CDR3 comprises 14 residues. The V segment lost 5 bases and the J segment 1 base; nucleotides outside the gene matches: 2. The CDR3 region has the DNA TGTGCCAGCAGCCCGGGACAGGGCCAAGAGACCCAGTACTTC. Translated: CASSPGQGQETQYF.

This clone was picked up a small number of times. The V call is TRBV4-1, the J call TRBJ1-2, with 12 bases identical to TRBD1. V trimming: 3 bases; J trimming: 7 bases; junction bases outside the gene matches: 18. Germline-derived CDR1 and CDR2 are MGHRA and YSYEKL. CDR3 length: 19 amino acids. The CDR3 loop is CASSHPTSGTGGVKSGYTF. The CDR3 nucleotides read TGCGCCAGCAGCCACCCAACTTCCGGGACAGGGGGCGTGAAGTCTGGCTACACCTTC.